The 26 T cell receptor beta chains below all came from one sample that was sequenced in a study of CD8 T cell repertoires and HIV-1 epitope variants. These receptors' antigens are unknown. The repertoire was sequenced with immunoSEQ multiplex PCR; TCRdb's copy has only in-frame clones and lacks some. Of 2,500 to 3,000 clones listed, roughly 60% are singletons. Sequences were obtained from cultured CD8+ T cells derived from PBMCs. The receptors here all came from a male donor with HIV.

This chain connects TRBV19 to TRBJ2-1, with D possibly called TRBD1 or TRBD2 (5 bases each). Germline V CDR1 and CDR2: LNHDA, SQIVND (reference sequence). The V gene lost 2 bases and the J gene lost 8 bases, with 10 bases spanning the gap. This CDR3 comprises 13 residues. CDR3 coding DNA: TGTGCCAGTAGTATATCGGGGCTCGATGAGCAGTTCTTC. Protein sequence: CASSISGLDEQFF.

The chain joins TRBV5-8 to TRBJ2-1, with TRBD2 as a possible D gene (6 bases). The CDR3 is 15 residues long. CDR1 and CDR2 (germline): SGHTS, YDEGEE. With 0 bases removed from V and 0 bases from J, the gap between germline ends came to 7 bases. CDR3 sequence: CASSLVTSSYNEQFF. The CDR3 DNA reads as TGTGCCAGCAGCTTGGTGACTAGCTCCTACAATGAGCAGTTCTTC.

This clone has just a few counts. This chain links TRBV30 with TRBJ1-5; 7 nucleotides match TRBD1. Germline CDR1 and CDR2: GTSNPN and SVGIG (reference sequence). The junction had 7 bases not matched to a gene; V was cut back by 3 bases and J by 2 bases. The CDR3 runs to 15 residues. In DNA form, the CDR3 reads TGTGCCTGGAGCGAGACAGGGTTGGGCAATCAGCCCCAGCATTTT. Translated: CAWSETGLGNQPQHF.

The chain has TRBV6-4 and TRBJ1-2, with 12 bases that match TRBD1. The ends lost 4 bases at V and 4 bases at J; junction bases unmatched: 13. Looked up from germline, CDR1 is MRHNA and CDR2 is SNTAGT. This CDR3 region has 18 residues. In DNA, the CDR3 is TGTGCCAGCAGTGTCCCCCCCAGGGACAGGGGGCTTGTCTATGGCTACACCTTC. Its protein is CASSVPPRDRGLVYGYTF.

This clone has just a few counts. V and J are TRBV2 and TRBJ2-1; D is possibly TRBD2 (5 bases). Per the germline V gene, CDR1 is SNHLY and CDR2 is FYNNEI. The CDR3 contains 15 residues. Trimming shortened V by 5 bases and J by 0 bases, and 11 bases separated the two germline ends. CDR3 in DNA: TGTGCCAGCAGTCATAGCGTCAGCTCCTACAATGAGCAGTTCTTC. Amino acid sequence: CASSHSVSSYNEQFF. The variable domain in full, completed from reference TRBV2 and TRBJ2-1, reads EPEVTQTPSHQVTQMGQEVILRCVPISNHLYFYWYRQILGQKVEFLVSFYNNEISEKSEIFDDQFSVERPDGSNFTLKIRSTKLEDSAMYFCASSHSVSSYNEQFFGPGTRLTVL.

The chain is built from TRBV19 and TRBJ1-1, with no clear D. Trimming left V 4 bases short and J 0 bases short, with 6 bases between. The CDR3 totals 13 residues. CDR1 and CDR2 (germline): LNHDA, SQIVND (reference sequence). The CDR3 sequence is CASSRRLNTEAFF. The CDR3 coding sequence is TGTGCCAGTAGTAGAAGACTGAACACTGAAGCTTTCTTT.

Here the CDR3 DNA reads TGTGCCAGCAGCGTGGATGGGGAGGACCCTTACAATGAGCAGTTCTTC. Its protein is CASSVDGEDPYNEQFF. The chain combines TRBV9 with TRBJ2-1; perhaps TRBD2 as D (6 bases). Trimming left V 2 bases short and J 4 bases short, with 16 bases between. The CDR3 length is 16 residues. Germline loops: CDR1 SGDLS, CDR2 YYNGEE.

This sequence joins TRBV25-1 and TRBJ2-2; 7 bases are shared with TRBD2. The CDR3 covers 13 residues. Germline V gene data show CDR1 as MGHDK and CDR2 as SYGVNS. The V segment lost 4 bases and the J segment 4 bases; nucleotides outside the gene matches: 0. CDR3 in DNA: TGTGCCAGCAGTGGGGGGGGCACCGGGGAGCTGTTTTTT. Translation gives CASSGGGTGELFF. The entire variable domain, with the rest obtained from reference TRBV25-1 and TRBJ2-2, is as follows: EADIYQTPRYLVIGTGKKITLECSQTMGHDKMYWYQQDPGMELHLIHYSYGVNSTEKGDLSSESTVSRIRTEHFPLTLESARPSHTSQYLCASSGGGTGELFFGEGSRLTVL.

This rearrangement joins TRBV9 to TRBJ1-4; 7 bases line up with TRBD1. This CDR3 has 14 amino acids. The germline CDR1 and CDR2 sequences are SGDLS and YYNGEE. J was trimmed by 7 bases and V by 0 bases; bases with no gene match: 3. CDR3 residues: CASSVGQGGEKLFF. CDR3 sequence (DNA): TGTGCCAGCAGCGTAGGACAGGGTGGTGAAAAACTGTTTTTT.

The V and J genes are TRBV7-9 and TRBJ2-6, with D perhaps TRBD2 (5 bases). Trimming removed 5 bases from V and 0 bases from J, with 14 bases in between. This CDR3 is built from 17 residues. Germline CDR1 and CDR2: SEHNR and FQNEAQ (reference sequence). This CDR3 is CASSRGKGNSGANVLTF. Written as DNA, the CDR3 is TGTGCCAGCAGCCGGGGAAAAGGGAACTCTGGGGCCAACGTCCTGACTTTC.

This chain joins TRBV5-4 and TRBJ2-3; a possible D gene is TRBD1 (6 bases). V was pared by 5 bases and J by 4 bases, with 17 bases between. This CDR3 spans 15 amino acids. Germline CDR1 and CDR2: SGHNT and YYREEE (reference sequence). The CDR3 here is CASRPGALGPDTQYF. As DNA, the CDR3 is TGTGCCAGCAGGCCAGGGGCCCTAGGGCCAGATACGCAGTATTTT.

This clone was recorded a few times. The rearrangement links TRBV5-1 to TRBJ2-7, with D perhaps TRBD1 (5 bases). CDR3 length: 14 amino acids. Germline CDR1 is SGHRS and CDR2 is YFSETQ. V gave up 0 bases and J gave up 4 bases, with 11 bases separating them. The CDR3 nucleotides are TGCGCCAGCAGCTTGGAGGGGATGGAATACGAGCAGTACTTC. Amino acids: CASSLEGMEYEQYF.

The genes are TRBV5-4 and TRBJ1-1, with TRBD1 as a possible D gene (5 bases). Trimming took 2 bases from V and 1 from J, leaving 9 bases between them. In germline, CDR1 is SGHNT, CDR2 YYREEE (reference sequence). The CDR3 is 14 amino acids. CDR3 DNA: TGTGCCAGCAGCTTCGCCGGGGGGAACACTGAAGCTTTCTTT. It translates to CASSFAGGNTEAFF.

The table lists this clone with a few counts. This chain joins TRBV6-5 and TRBJ2-7, with 7 bases lining up with TRBD2. CDR3 length: 12 amino acids. Germline-derived CDR1 and CDR2 are MNHEY and SVGAGI. The trim removed 5 bases at V and 6 bases at J, leaving 4 bases unmatched. CDR3 coding DNA: TGTGCCAGCAGTGCGGGGACTATCGAGCAGTACTTC. Translating it yields CASSAGTIEQYF.

This clone is a singleton in its sample. The rearrangement links TRBV5-1 to TRBJ1-3; TRBD1 agrees at 10 bases. The germline gives CDR1 SGHRS, CDR2 YFSETQ. The CDR3 spans 15 residues. With V trimmed by 4 bases and J by 4 bases, 5 bases remained unmatched. CDR3 DNA sequence: TGCGCCAGCAGCACGGGACAGGGGAACGGAAACACCATATATTTT. Encoded protein: CASSTGQGNGNTIYF.

The chain combines TRBV9 with TRBJ2-7; D is possibly TRBD1 (5 bases). Germline V CDR1 and CDR2: SGDLS, YYNGEE. V gave up 0 bases and J gave up 5 bases, with 9 bases separating them. The CDR3 is 13 amino acids. CDR3 DNA: TGTGCCAGCAGCGTAGGGGGCCGGAACGAGCAGTACTTC. It codes for CASSVGGRNEQYF. Supplemented by reference TRBV9 and TRBJ2-7, the full variable domain reads DSGVTQTPKHLITATGQRVTLRCSPRSGDLSVYWYQQSLDQGLQFLIQYYNGEERAKGNILERFSAQQFPDLHSELNLSSLELGDSALYFCASSVGGRNEQYFGPGTRLTVT.

This clone has a handful of counts. The chain uses TRBV5-1 and TRBJ2-3, with unresolved D. The CDR3 runs 11 residues. CDR1 is SGHRS, CDR2 YFSETQ, per germline. V lost 7 bases, J lost 3 bases, and 6 bases lay in between. In DNA form, the CDR3 reads TGCGCCAGCCGAACTACAGATACGCAGTATTTT. Encoded protein: CASRTTDTQYF.

This clone has only one observation. The V and J genes are TRBV6-6 and TRBJ2-7; 11 nucleotides agree with TRBD2. V lost 2 bases to trimming and J lost 3 bases; unmatched junction nucleotides: 3. In germline, CDR1 is MNHNY, CDR2 SVGAGI (reference sequence). The CDR3 has 15 residues. This CDR3 reads CASSYGTSGYYEQYF. As DNA, the CDR3 is TGTGCCAGCAGTTACGGGACTAGCGGATACTACGAGCAGTACTTC.

The chain links TRBV19 to TRBJ2-5; 9 bases line up with TRBD1. This CDR3 spans 15 amino acids. Germline V gene data show CDR1 as LNHDA and CDR2 as SQIVND (reference sequence). V lost 4 bases to trimming and J lost 5 bases; unmatched junction nucleotides: 8. The CDR3 DNA sequence: TGTGCCAGTAGTACCCTACAGGGGGCTGAGGAGACCCAGTACTTC. Translating gives CASSTLQGAEETQYF.

The chain has TRBV4-1 and TRBJ2-1, with D possibly being TRBD2 (6 bases). CDR1 MGHRA and CDR2 YSYEKL come from the germline V gene. The CDR3 is 17 residues long. Deletions cut 4 bases from V and 0 bases from J, with 16 bases between. CDR3 protein: CASSRSLDGSSYNEQFF. In nucleotides, the CDR3 is TGCGCCAGCAGCCGCTCATTAGACGGGAGCTCCTACAATGAGCAGTTCTTC.

The chain is built from TRBV28 and TRBJ2-3, with 7 bases aligning to TRBD1. The CDR3 has 15 amino acids. J lost 0 bases, V lost 6 bases, and 6 bases had no gene match. CDR1 is MDHEN and CDR2 is SYDVKM in the germline V gene. CDR3 protein: CASSHRGLSTDTQYF. The CDR3 nucleotides read TGTGCCAGCAGCCACAGGGGCCTGAGCACAGATACGCAGTATTTT.

This clone was detected only a few times. The rearrangement links TRBV4-1 to TRBJ2-7; no reliable D call. This CDR3 has 13 residues. The V end was cut by 4 bases, the J end by 3 bases, with 10 bases between. The germline V gene has CDR1 MGHRA and CDR2 YSYEKL. The CDR3 nucleotides are TGCGCCAGCAGCCGTATACTCGACTACGAGCAGTACTTC. This translates into CASSRILDYEQYF.

Remarks on this clone: One end of the junction is discordant with germline, which a read error may explain. The chain uses TRBV7-9 and TRBJ2-7; 7 bases agree with TRBD2. Germline values: CDR1 SEHNR, CDR2 FQNEAQ (reference sequence). The CDR3 spans 17 residues. CDR3 DNA: TGTGCCAGCAGATTAGATGGTCCTAGCGGAGCCCCCTACGAGCAGTACTTC. This sequence encodes CASRLDGPSGAPYEQYF.

A single count supports this clone. The V and J genes are TRBV7-6 and TRBJ2-3; D gene ambiguous. Deletions cut 10 bases from V and 6 bases from J, with 11 bases between. The CDR3 has 11 amino acids. The germline V gene encodes CDR1 SGHVS and CDR2 FNYEAQ. The CDR3, as DNA: TGTGCCATCGAGGCGGTCGATACGCAGTATTTT. It specifies CAIEAVDTQYF.

This chain uses TRBV5-4 with TRBJ1-4; 9 nucleotides agree with TRBD1. The CDR3 covers 16 residues. J was trimmed by 8 bases and V by 2 bases; bases with no gene match: 10. Per the germline V gene, CDR1 is SGHNT and CDR2 is YYREEE (reference sequence). This chain's CDR3 is CASSFSGQGLGEKLFF. For the CDR3, the DNA is TGTGCCAGCAGCTTTTCGGGACAGGGTTTAGGAGAAAAACTGTTTTTT.

V and J are TRBV5-6 and TRBJ2-7; no clear D. There are 12 residues in the CDR3. Germline V gene data show CDR1 as SGHDT and CDR2 as YYEEEE. Trimming took off 4 bases at V and 5 bases at J, with 10 bases between the two ends. CDR3 amino acids: CASSISRNEQYF. CDR3 coding DNA: TGTGCCAGCAGCATATCCAGAAACGAGCAGTACTTC.